Listed here are 19 T cell receptor beta chains from one sample, sequenced in a study of regulatory T cells in long-lasting Graves disease. This sample's time point: newly diagnosed GD, antithyroid drugs for less than 3 months. Construction of the TCR library relied on RNA isolated from PBMCs. The authors built TCR beta libraries using iRepertoire HTBI primers and Arm-PCR of CDR3 regions. Via MiXCR, TCRdb re-called the multiplex PCR reads, giving one row per CDR3 protein. The repertoire holds fewer than 500,000 distinct CDR3 sequences, with about 16% as singletons. These same records also appear under a second study, on T cells in Graves' hyperthyroidism and ophthalmopathy.

Sequencing was performed on peripheral blood mononuclear cells (PBMCs), taken at new diagnosis, from a patient treated with antithyroid drugs. These receptors originate from a man aged 35-49 years with Graves disease.

This sequence joins TRBV19 and TRBJ1-1; D is possibly TRBD1 (5 bases). The CDR3 is made up of 14 amino acids. V gave up 5 bases and J gave up 1 base, with 11 bases separating them. Germline CDR1 and CDR2: LNHDA and SQIVND (reference sequence). For the CDR3, the DNA is TGTGCCAGTAGTGCGACAGTGTCGAACACTGAAGCTTTCTTT. This sequence encodes CASSATVSNTEAFF.

This clonotype was seen only a few times. J is TRBJ1-5 and V is TRBV4-1; D may be TRBD1 (5 bases). CDR1 is MGHRA, CDR2 YSYEKL, per germline. This CDR3 spans 16 amino acids. V was shortened by 0 bases and J by 5 bases, with 14 bases between the two germline ends. This CDR3 reads CASSQEGRSAYQPQHF. As DNA, the CDR3 is TGCGCCAGCAGCCAAGAGGGGCGGTCAGCCTATCAGCCCCAGCATTTT.

At least ten counts were recorded for this clonotype. The chain is built from TRBV27 and TRBJ2-3, with TRBD2 matching over 7 bases. V lost 6 bases and J lost 2; bases outside the gene matches: 8. Germline assignment: CDR1 MNHEY and CDR2 SMNVEV (reference sequence). The CDR3 totals 15 residues. The DNA of the CDR3 is TGTGCCAGCAGCAGGCGGGAGAGGGTCACAGATACGCAGTATTTT. Its protein product is CASSRRERVTDTQYF.

This clonotype was seen only a few times. V usage is TRBV9 and J usage is TRBJ2-3; D not resolved. With 2 bases removed from V and 0 bases from J, the gap between germline ends came to 7 bases. The CDR3 totals 14 residues. Germline lookup yields CDR1 SGDLS and CDR2 YYNGEE. CDR3 sequence: CASSVDSSTDTQYF. CDR3 nucleotide sequence: TGTGCCAGCAGCGTCGACTCTAGCACAGATACGCAGTATTTT.

V and J are TRBV7-9 and TRBJ2-5; no firm D call. The CDR3 has 13 amino acids. Germline V gene data show CDR1 as SEHNR and CDR2 as FQNEAQ (reference sequence). V was shortened by 6 bases and J by 5 bases, with 13 bases between the two germline ends. The CDR3 DNA is TGTGCCAGCAGGCCGCTGGGTGTGGAGACCCAGTACTTC. As protein: CASRPLGVETQYF.

The chain is built from TRBV11-2 and TRBJ2-7, with 9 positions matching TRBD2. With V trimmed by 3 bases and J by 5 bases, 8 bases remained unmatched. The germline CDR1 and CDR2 sequences are SGHAT and FQNNGV. The CDR3 has 15 amino acids. Written as DNA, the CDR3 is TGTGCCAGCAGCTTTGACCGGACTAGCGCCCACGAGCAGTACTTC. Translating gives CASSFDRTSAHEQYF. Filled out from reference TRBV11-2 and TRBJ2-7, the complete variable domain reads EAGVAQSPRYKIIEKRQSVAFWCNPISGHATLYWYQQILGQGPKLLIQFQNNGVVDDSQLPKDRFSAERLKGVDSTLKIQPAKLEDSAVYLCASSFDRTSAHEQYFGPGTRLTVT.

The V and J genes are TRBV4-1 and TRBJ2-7; tentative D call: TRBD1 (6 bases). CDR3 size: 15 residues. The V gene's germline CDR1 is MGHRA and CDR2 YSYEKL. With 1 base removed from V and 2 bases from J, the gap between germline ends came to 12 bases. The CDR3 DNA follows: TGCGCCAGCAGCCAAGCCGTGGGGGCTACCTACGAGCAGTACTTC. This codes for CASSQAVGATYEQYF.

This chain uses TRBV29-1 with TRBJ2-1; 7 bases are a match to TRBD2. The CDR3 loop spans 16 amino acids. Trimming at V came to 5 bases and at J to 0 bases, leaving 10 bases not matched to a gene. CDR1 is SQVTM, CDR2 ANQGSEA, per germline. Here the CDR3 reads CSVNPLRGSSYNEQFF. CDR3 DNA: TGCAGCGTTAACCCTTTGCGGGGGAGCTCCTACAATGAGCAGTTCTTC.

In this sample, this clonotype turned up many times. The J gene is TRBJ2-2, the V gene TRBV3-1, with 12 nucleotides matching TRBD2. This CDR3 has 17 amino acids. With 5 bases clipped from V and 5 bases from J, the junction kept 9 bases outside the gene matches. The germline V gene encodes CDR1 LGHDT and CDR2 YNNKEL (reference sequence). The CDR3 spells CASSFRLAGALTGELFF. For the CDR3, the DNA is TGTGCCAGCAGCTTCCGACTAGCGGGAGCGTTGACCGGGGAGCTGTTTTTT.

This clonotype was found many times. The rearrangement joins TRBV2 to TRBJ1-2; perhaps TRBD1 as D (5 bases). V gave up 7 bases and J gave up 4 bases, with 10 bases separating them. Germline loops: CDR1 SNHLY, CDR2 FYNNEI. The CDR3 totals 12 residues. This CDR3 is CASIDRAYGYTF. Written as DNA, the CDR3 is TGTGCCAGCATCGACAGAGCCTATGGCTACACCTTC.

There are many counts of this clonotype. DNA of the CDR3: TGTGCCAGCAGCGACCAGCCTAAGACAAGCCGCAGTTACGAGCAGTACTTC. It codes for CASSDQPKTSRSYEQYF. The chain links TRBV2 to TRBJ2-7; D not resolved. The V end was cut by 6 bases, the J end by 4 bases, with 25 bases between. The germline V gene has CDR1 SNHLY and CDR2 FYNNEI. The CDR3 has 17 residues.

The table lists this clonotype with many counts. V gene TRBV7-6 combines with J gene TRBJ2-1; TRBD1 is a possible D gene (6 bases). V was clipped by 2 bases and J by 4 bases, with 9 bases between them. The CDR3 is 14 residues long. Germline V gene sequence: CDR1 SGHVS, CDR2 FNYEAQ. The DNA of the CDR3 is TGTGCCAGCAGCTTAAGGACAGAATACAATGAGCAGTTCTTC. The encoded protein is CASSLRTEYNEQFF.

This clonotype was counted many times. The chain combines TRBV6-1 with TRBJ2-7, with 7 bases identical to TRBD1. This CDR3 has 13 amino acids. CDR1 and CDR2 (germline): MNHNS, SASEGT. Losses at the gene ends were 6 bases for V and 2 bases for J; bases not matched to a gene: 4. The CDR3 DNA sequence: TGTGCCAGCAGCAAAGGACAGGCCTACGAGCAGTACTTC. This translates into CASSKGQAYEQYF.

This chain uses TRBV5-1 with TRBJ1-2; no definite D call. CDR1 is SGHRS, CDR2 YFSETQ, per germline. CDR3 length equals 14 residues. With 0 bases removed from V and 7 bases from J, the gap between germline ends came to 13 bases. The CDR3 spells CASSLDFYSGGYTF. The DNA of the CDR3 is TGCGCCAGCAGCTTGGATTTCTATTCCGGTGGCTACACCTTC.

Details on this clonotype: Since a much larger clone is just one base distant, this may be a read error. The chain joins TRBV11-2 to TRBJ2-1; the D is unclear. V was trimmed by 4 bases and J by 2 bases, leaving 15 bases between them. The germline CDR1 and CDR2 sequences are SGHAT and FQNNGV. CDR3 size: 16 residues. CDR3 sequence: CASSSGRRRAYNEQFF. The DNA for the CDR3 is TGTGCCAGCAGCTCAGGTCGGCGCCGGGCCTACAATGAGCAGTTCTTC.

Here the CDR3 reads CASSVGSSGVGTEAFF. Here the CDR3 DNA reads TGTGCCAGCAGCGTAGGGTCTTCAGGGGTCGGGACTGAAGCTTTCTTT. This chain connects TRBV9 to TRBJ1-1; the D gene is possibly TRBD1 (6 bases). The V gene lost 0 bases and the J gene lost 5 bases, with 17 bases spanning the gap. The germline V gene encodes CDR1 SGDLS and CDR2 YYNGEE. The CDR3 is made up of 16 amino acids.

This clonotype was detected ten times or more. The chain employs TRBV28 and TRBJ1-5, with a tentative D call TRBD1 (5 bases). Germline CDR1 is MDHEN and CDR2 is SYDVKM. The CDR3 spans 14 residues. Trimming left V 4 bases short and J 7 bases short, with 14 bases between. CDR3 amino acids: CASSSGGEGQPQHF. The CDR3 DNA reads as TGTGCCAGCAGTTCCGGAGGGGAGGGCCAGCCCCAGCATTTT.

The sample holds many counts of this clonotype. The V and J genes are TRBV2 and TRBJ2-3; TRBD1 matches 9 bases. V lost 8 bases to trimming and J lost 1 base; unmatched junction nucleotides: 7. This CDR3 comprises 15 residues. The germline gives CDR1 SNHLY, CDR2 FYNNEI. CDR3 region: CASHSGTGRTDTQYF. The CDR3 region has the DNA TGTGCCAGCCATTCTGGGACAGGGCGCACAGATACGCAGTATTTT.

Comments on this clonotype: A read error is likely here: a far larger clone is one base away. The CDR3 here is CASSEDRVGGNEQYF. DNA of the CDR3: TGTGCCAGCAGCGAAGACAGGGTCGGGGGCAATGAGCAGTACTTC. This chain uses TRBV2 with TRBJ2-7, with D possibly being TRBD1 (7 bases). CDR3 length: 15 residues. The germline V gene encodes CDR1 SNHLY and CDR2 FYNNEI.